The 8 T cell receptor beta chains in this list originate from one sample, sequenced in a study of T cells in Graves' hyperthyroidism and ophthalmopathy. The TCR beta CDR3 regions underwent amplification using RNA transcripts as the source. TCR CDR3 underwent first-round RT-PCR with the HTBI primer set. A single record per CDR3 protein comes from TCRdb applying MiXCR to the multiplex PCR reads. The sample holds about 400,000 distinct CDR3 sequences, about 15% seen once. Sequenced input: blood. These receptors all come from a woman under 40 with Graves' ophthalmopathy.

This clonotype has a count of ten or more. This rearrangement joins TRBV12-3 or TRBV12-4 to TRBJ2-2; D call uncertain. Trimming pared 4 bases from V and 6 bases from J, leaving 12 bases between. The CDR3 contains 14 residues. CDR3: CASSSPVWAGELFF. Written as DNA, the CDR3 is TGTGCCAGCAGTTCCCCCGTGTGGGCCGGGGAGCTGTTTTTT.

At least ten counts were recorded for this clonotype. J is TRBJ2-2 and V is TRBV4-2, with D possibly matching TRBD1 (6 bases). The CDR3 is 15 amino acids. Germline lookup yields CDR1 LGHNA and CDR2 YNFKEQ. V was trimmed by 3 bases and J by 4 bases, leaving 12 bases between them. CDR3 sequence: CASSHPGQSTGELFF. The CDR3, as DNA: TGTGCCAGCAGCCATCCGGGACAATCCACCGGGGAGCTGTTTTTT.

There are many counts of this clonotype. The rearrangement joins TRBV18 to TRBJ1-1; perhaps TRBD1 as D (5 bases). From germline, CDR1 is KGHSH and CDR2 LQKENI. Between the trimmed V and J ends, which lost 4 bases and 11 bases, there was a span of 20 bases. This CDR3 spans 14 amino acids. CDR3 nucleotides: TGTGCCAGCTCACGCTCGAGAGGGGCGGACTTCGCTTTCTTT. It specifies CASSRSRGADFAFF.

The table lists this clonotype with many counts. J is TRBJ1-1 and V is TRBV29-1; TRBD1 matches 8 bases. The V and J ends lost 7 bases and 2 bases, in that order; junction bases with no gene match: 12. This CDR3 has 15 residues. Germline V gene data show CDR1 as SQVTM and CDR2 as ANQGSEA. The DNA of the CDR3 is TGCAGCGCCGCAGATCCAGGGGGCGGAAACACTGAAGCTTTCTTT. This sequence encodes CSAADPGGGNTEAFF.

There are many counts of this clonotype. The chain recombines TRBV11-2 with TRBJ2-7; 8 bases align to TRBD1. This CDR3 has 13 residues. J was trimmed by 7 bases and V by 1 base; bases with no gene match: 3. Germline CDR1 is SGHAT and CDR2 is FQNNGV. In nucleotides, the CDR3 is TGTGCCAGCAGCTTAGGGGGGACAGGTGAGCAGTACTTC. Residues: CASSLGGTGEQYF.

This clonotype was seen many times. The CDR3 DNA sequence: TGTGCCAGCAGCCCGAACGCGATGAACACTGAAGCTTTCTTT. Translating it yields CASSPNAMNTEAFF. J is TRBJ1-1 and V is TRBV12-3 or TRBV12-4; no clear D. This CDR3 has 14 residues. Between the trimmed V and J ends, which lost 6 bases and 0 bases, there was a span of 11 bases.

This clonotype was picked up many times. The chain joins TRBV7-9 to TRBJ2-1; 9 bases map to TRBD1. V trimming: 2 bases; J trimming: 8 bases; junction bases outside the gene matches: 10. This CDR3 has 16 residues. Looked up from germline, CDR1 is SEHNR and CDR2 is FQNEAQ (reference sequence). The CDR3 nucleotides are TGTGCCAGCAGCTTAACCCCGGGACAGGGAGGCCATGAGCAGTTCTTC. Encoded protein: CASSLTPGQGGHEQFF. Full variable domain (rest looked up from reference TRBV7-9 and TRBJ2-1): DTGVSQNPRHKITKRGQNVTFRCDPISEHNRLYWYRQTLGQGPEFLTYFQNEAQLEKSRLLSDRFSAERPKGSFSTLEIQRTEQGDSAMYLCASSLTPGQGGHEQFFGPGTRLTVL.

Many counts were recorded for this clonotype. The chain couples TRBV11-3 to TRBJ1-2; D not resolved. With 5 bases removed from V and 4 bases from J, the gap between germline ends came to 11 bases. CDR1 is SGHNT and CDR2 is YENEEA in the germline V gene. The CDR3 is made up of 13 amino acids. As DNA, the CDR3 is TGTGCCAGCAGCCCTCCTGGTACCTATGGCTACACCTTC. This gives the protein CASSPPGTYGYTF.